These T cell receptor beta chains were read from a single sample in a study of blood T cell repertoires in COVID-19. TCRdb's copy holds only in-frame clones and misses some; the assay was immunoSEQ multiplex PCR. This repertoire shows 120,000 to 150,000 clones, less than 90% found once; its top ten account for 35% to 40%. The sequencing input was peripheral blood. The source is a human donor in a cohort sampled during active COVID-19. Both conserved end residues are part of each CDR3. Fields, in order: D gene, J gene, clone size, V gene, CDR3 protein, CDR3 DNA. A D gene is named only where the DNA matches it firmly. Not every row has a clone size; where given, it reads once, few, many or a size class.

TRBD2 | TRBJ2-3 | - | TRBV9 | CASSVDPGGGGLTDTQYF | TGTGCCAGCAGCGTAGACCCCGGGGGCGGGGGGCTAACAGATACGCAGTATTTT
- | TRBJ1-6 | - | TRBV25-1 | CASSDPPGRVNSPLHF | TGTGCCAGCAGTGACCCTCCGGGAAGGGTTAATTCACCCCTCCACTTT
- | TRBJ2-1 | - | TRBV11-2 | CASSGHGSRSYNEQFF | TGTGCCAGCAGCGGTCACGGGAGCCGATCCTACAATGAGCAGTTCTTC
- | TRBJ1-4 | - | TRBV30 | CAWNPGRNEKLFF | TGTGCCTGGAACCCTGGCAGGAATGAAAAACTGTTTTTT
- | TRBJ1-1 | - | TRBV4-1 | CASSPGTPNTEAFF | TGCGCCAGCAGCCCCGGGACACCGAACACTGAAGCTTTCTTT
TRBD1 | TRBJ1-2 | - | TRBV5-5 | CASSQGGTGGYGYTF | TGTGCCAGCAGCCAGGGCGGGACAGGGGGCTATGGCTACACCTTC
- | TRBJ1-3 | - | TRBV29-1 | CSVTQPGVLGNTIYF | TGCAGCGTTACCCAACCCGGGGTACTCGGAAACACCATATATTTT
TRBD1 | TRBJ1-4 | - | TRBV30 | CALNRGTNEKLFF | TGTGCCTTGAACAGGGGGACTAATGAAAAACTGTTTTTT
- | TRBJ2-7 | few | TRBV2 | CASRWTHSSYEQYF | TGTGCCAGCAGGTGGACTCACAGCTCCTACGAGCAGTACTTC
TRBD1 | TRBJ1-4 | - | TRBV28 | CASSSHRDSNEKLFF | TGTGCCAGCAGTTCCCACCGGGACAGTAATGAAAAACTGTTTTTT
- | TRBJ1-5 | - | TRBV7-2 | CASSLGPAGSEQPQHF | TGTGCCAGCAGTTTGGGCCCAGCGGGGTCCGAACAGCCCCAGCATTTT
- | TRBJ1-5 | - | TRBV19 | CASSPLTAGQPQHF | TGTGCCAGTAGTCCCCTTACAGCGGGTCAGCCCCAGCATTTT
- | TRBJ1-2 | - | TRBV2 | CASSAGVNYGYTF | TGTGCCAGCAGCGCAGGGGTTAACTATGGCTACACCTTC
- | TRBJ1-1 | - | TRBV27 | CASSLTALNTEAFF | TGTGCCAGCAGTTTGACAGCTCTGAACACTGAAGCTTTCTTT
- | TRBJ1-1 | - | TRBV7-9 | CASSAVVEAFF | TGTGCCAGCAGCGCCGTGGTGGAGGCTTTCTTT
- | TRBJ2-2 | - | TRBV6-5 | CASSIRAAGELFF | TGTGCCAGCAGTATCAGGGCCGCCGGGGAGCTGTTTTTT
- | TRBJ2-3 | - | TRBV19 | CASSIKGLSTDTQYF | TGTGCCAGTAGTATAAAGGGGCTAAGCACAGATACGCAGTATTTT
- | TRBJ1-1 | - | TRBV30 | CAWSVSGVAEAFF | TGTGCCTGGAGTGTCTCGGGGGTGGCTGAAGCTTTCTTT
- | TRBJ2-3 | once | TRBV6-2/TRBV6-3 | CASSFVTETGTDTQYF | TGTGCCAGCAGCTTCGTTACTGAAACTGGCACAGATACGCAGTATTTT
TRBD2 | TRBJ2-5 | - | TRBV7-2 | CASSLNSGGQETQYF | TGTGCCAGCAGCTTAAACTCGGGGGGCCAAGAGACCCAGTACTTC
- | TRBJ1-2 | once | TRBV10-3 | CAISAGTFGGYTF | TGTGCCATCAGCGCAGGGACTTTCGGTGGCTACACCTTC
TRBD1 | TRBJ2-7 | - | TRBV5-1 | CASSLAYRTGGGEQYF | TGCGCCAGCAGCTTGGCCTATCGGACAGGGGGAGGCGAGCAGTACTTC
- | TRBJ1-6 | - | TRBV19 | CASSMAGRDSPLHF | TGTGCCAGTAGTATGGCCGGTCGGGATTCACCCCTCCACTTT
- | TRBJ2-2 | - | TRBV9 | CASSVGQGGTGELFF | TGTGCCAGCAGCGTAGGTCAGGGTGGGACCGGGGAGCTGTTTTTT
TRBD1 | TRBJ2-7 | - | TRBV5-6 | CASSLGGQLPYEQYF | TGTGCCAGCAGCTTGGGGGGACAGCTACCCTACGAGCAGTACTTC
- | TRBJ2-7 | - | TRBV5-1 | CASSSDYEQYF | TGCGCCAGCAGCTCAGATTACGAGCAGTACTTC
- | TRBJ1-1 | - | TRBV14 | CASSHRARTEAFF | TGTGCCAGCAGCCACAGGGCAAGGACTGAAGCTTTCTTT
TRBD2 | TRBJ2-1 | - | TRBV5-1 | CASSPGLAGEGEQFF | TGCGCCAGCAGCCCGGGACTAGCGGGGGAGGGTGAGCAGTTCTTC
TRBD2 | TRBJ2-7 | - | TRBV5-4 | CASSHAAKSGTYEQYF | TGTGCCAGCAGTCACGCGGCCAAGAGCGGGACCTACGAGCAGTACTTC
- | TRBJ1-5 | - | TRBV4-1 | CATARGVDQPQHF | TGCGCCACCGCGCGGGGGGTCGATCAGCCCCAGCATTTT
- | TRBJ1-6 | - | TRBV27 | CASSGGAYNSPLHF | TGTGCCAGCAGTGGGGGGGCCTATAATTCACCCCTCCACTTT
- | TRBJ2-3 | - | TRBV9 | CASSVVEYPTDTQYF | TGTGCCAGCAGCGTAGTGGAGTATCCCACAGATACGCAGTATTTT
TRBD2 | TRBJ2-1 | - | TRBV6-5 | CASTFASGGQQFF | TGTGCCAGCACTTTCGCTAGCGGGGGCCAACAGTTCTTC
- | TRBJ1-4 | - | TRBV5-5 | CASSFPNEKLFF | TGTGCCAGCAGCTTCCCAAATGAAAAACTGTTTTTT
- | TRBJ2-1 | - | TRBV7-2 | CASSLGQGPYNEQFF | TGTGCCAGCAGCTTAGGGCAGGGTCCCTACAATGAGCAGTTCTTC
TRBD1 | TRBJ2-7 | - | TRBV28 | CASAGQGYEQYF | TGTGCCAGCGCGGGACAGGGTTACGAGCAGTACTTC
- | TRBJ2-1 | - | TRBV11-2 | CASSLDWDNNEQFF | TGTGCCAGCAGCTTAGATTGGGACAACAATGAGCAGTTCTTC
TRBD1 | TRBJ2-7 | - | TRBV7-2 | CASSTTWGTGSHEQYF | TGTGCCAGCAGCACCACCTGGGGGACAGGGTCCCACGAGCAGTACTTC
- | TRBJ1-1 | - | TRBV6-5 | CASSLTGNTEAFF | TGTGCCAGCAGTCTGACGGGGAACACTGAAGCTTTCTTT
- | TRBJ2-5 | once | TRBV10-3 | CAISGHRQETQYF | TGTGCCATCAGTGGACACCGACAAGAGACCCAGTACTTC
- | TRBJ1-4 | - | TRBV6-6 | CASRAAGARYEKLFF | TGTGCCAGCCGGGCGGCGGGGGCGCGTTATGAAAAACTGTTTTTT
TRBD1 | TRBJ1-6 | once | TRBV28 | CASSLHPDRGGSPLHF | TGTGCCAGCAGTTTACACCCCGACAGGGGGGGGTCACCCCTCCACTTT
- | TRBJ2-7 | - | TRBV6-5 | CASSYSTAYEQYF | TGTGCCAGCAGTTACTCCACAGCCTACGAGCAGTACTTC
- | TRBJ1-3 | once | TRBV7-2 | CASSPGFSGNTIYF | TGTGCCAGCAGCCCAGGATTCTCTGGAAACACCATATATTTT
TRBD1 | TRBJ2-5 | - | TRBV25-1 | CASSPETGGYQETQYF | TGTGCCAGCAGTCCGGAGACAGGGGGTTATCAAGAGACCCAGTACTTC
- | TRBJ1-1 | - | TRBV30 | CAWIMNTEAFF | TGTGCCTGGATTATGAACACTGAAGCTTTCTTT